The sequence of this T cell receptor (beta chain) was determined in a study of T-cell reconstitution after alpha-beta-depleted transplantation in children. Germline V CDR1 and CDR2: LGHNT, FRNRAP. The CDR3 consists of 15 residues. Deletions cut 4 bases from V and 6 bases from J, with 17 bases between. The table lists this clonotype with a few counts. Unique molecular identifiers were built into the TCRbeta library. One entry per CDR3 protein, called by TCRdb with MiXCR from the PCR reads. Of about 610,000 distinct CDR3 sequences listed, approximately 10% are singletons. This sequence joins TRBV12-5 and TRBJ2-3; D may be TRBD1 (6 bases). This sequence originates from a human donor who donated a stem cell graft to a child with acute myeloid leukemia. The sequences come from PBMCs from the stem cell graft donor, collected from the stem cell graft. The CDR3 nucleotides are TGTGCTAGTGGTTGGACAGCACTATCAGGGGATACGCAGTATTTT. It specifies CASGWTALSGDTQYF. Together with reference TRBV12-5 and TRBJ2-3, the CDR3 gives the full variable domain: DARVTQTPRHKVTEMGQEVTMRCQPILGHNTVFWYRQTMMQGLELLAYFRNRAPLDDSGMPKDRFSAEMPDATLATLKIQPSEPRDSAVYFCASGWTALSGDTQYFGPGTRLTVL.